This entry describes one TCR beta chain. What it recognizes is unknown. An Oncomine TCR Beta short-read assay was used to sequence the DNA from cultured CD4+ T cells. One entry per CDR3 protein results from TCRdb running MiXCR on the PCR reads. The data show more than 9,000 distinct CDR3 sequences, about 59% seen once. The entry originates in a study of vaccination and CD4 T cells after COVID-19. Background on the study: For control cultures, the treatment was a CEFX pool, an HIV-1 Nef pool, or no peptide.

Described treatment: approximately 9-day PBMC culture with coronavirus spike peptide pools or control peptides (ViraFEST assay). ViraFEST sequenced TCRs after peptide-pool expansion of antigen-specific T cells. The CDR3 covers 16 residues. Germline assignment: CDR1 MNHNS and CDR2 SASEGT. J was trimmed by 0 bases and V by 3 bases; bases with no gene match: 4. This sequence originates from a human donor who had recovered from COVID-19. Material: CD4+ T cells from blood, cultured in vitro. The rearrangement uses TRBV6-1 and TRBJ2-3, with 9 bases matching TRBD2. CDR3: CASSELAGSSTDTQYF. CDR3 in DNA: TGTGCCAGCAGTGAGCTAGCGGGATCTAGCACAGATACGCAGTATTTT.